The rows below give T cell receptor beta chains drawn from one sample of a study of OX40 agonist ivuxolimab in advanced cancers. The assay was immunoSEQ multiplex PCR, and TCRdb's table has in-frame clones only and misses some. The sample holds roughly 50,000 clones, about nine tenths seen once. This specimen was CD4+ or CD8+ T cells sorted from blood, taken in a trial of the OX40 agonist ivuxolimab. Receptors were obtained from an adult with an advanced solid tumor such as melanoma, head and neck, liver or kidney cancer. Each CDR3 is given with its conserved first and last residue. Each record gives: D gene, J gene, V gene, clone size, CDR3 protein, CDR3 DNA. D genes are given only for firm matches. Clone size, where shown, is once, few, many, or a class for clones that have expanded.

>NA|TRBJ2-4|TRBV5-1|NA
CASSLEGTVRAGIVDIQYF
TGCGCCAGCAGCTTGGAGGGAACAGTCAGGGCAGGTATTGTGGACATTCAGTACTTC
>TRBD1|TRBJ1-2|TRBV6-6|NA
CASSYPTGTFDYGYTF
TGTGCCAGCAGTTACCCGACAGGGACTTTCGACTATGGCTACACCTTC
>NA|TRBJ1-5|TRBV27|NA
CASRNRVYSNQPQHF
TGTGCCAGCCGCAACAGGGTTTATAGCAATCAGCCCCAGCATTTT
>NA|TRBJ2-7|TRBV4-1|NA
CASSQRDQNSYEQYF
TGCGCCAGCAGCCAAAGAGACCAGAATTCCTACGAGCAGTACTTC
>NA|TRBJ2-5|TRBV7-2|NA
CASSIQGGETQYF
TGTGCCAGCAGCATACAGGGGGGGGAGACCCAGTACTTC
>NA|TRBJ1-2|TRBV5-6|NA
CASSLVGDGYTF
TGTGCCAGCAGCTTGGTGGGGGATGGCTACACCTTC
>NA|TRBJ1-2|TRBV5-4|NA
CASSFDSSGYTF
TGTGCCAGCAGCTTTGATAGCAGTGGCTACACCTTC
>NA|TRBJ1-1|TRBV5-4|NA
CASSFSVYTEAFF
TGTGCCAGCAGCTTTTCGGTCTACACTGAAGCTTTCTTT
>TRBD2|TRBJ2-2|TRBV7-2|NA
CASSFTGLAGLRGELFF
TGTGCCAGCAGCTTTACGGGACTAGCGGGACTAAGGGGGGAGCTGTTTTTT
>TRBD1|TRBJ1-1|TRBV9|few
CASSPQTGSVEAFF
TGTGCCAGCAGCCCACAGACAGGGTCGGTCGAAGCTTTCTTT
>NA|TRBJ1-2|TRBV19|NA
CASSPVGTQDYGYTF
TGTGCCAGTAGTCCAGTCGGGACTCAGGACTATGGCTACACCTTC
>TRBD2|TRBJ2-7|TRBV19|NA
CASRGGATYEQYF
TGTGCCAGTCGGGGGGGAGCGACCTACGAGCAGTACTTC
>TRBD2|TRBJ2-2|TRBV4-3|NA
CASSQLHPTRSGRSRGTGELFF
TGCGCCAGCAGCCAGCTCCATCCCACCCGGAGCGGGAGGAGCCGGGGCACCGGGGAGCTGTTTTTT
>NA|TRBJ1-2|TRBV6-1|NA
CASLPTGQGIYGYTF
TGTGCCAGCCTGCCCACGGGGCAGGGGATCTATGGCTACACCTTC
>TRBD1|TRBJ1-2|TRBV9|NA
CASSVVAGGANYGYTF
TGTGCCAGCAGCGTAGTAGCAGGGGGAGCTAACTATGGCTACACCTTC
>TRBD1|TRBJ2-7|TRBV23-1|NA
CASSRQGPPHSSEQYF
TGCGCCAGCAGTCGACAGGGACCACCCCACAGCTCCGAGCAGTACTTC
>TRBD2|TRBJ2-1|TRBV11-2|few
CASSFRGSGSEEQFF
TGTGCCAGCAGCTTCCGAGGTAGCGGGAGTGAGGAGCAGTTCTTC
>TRBD1|TRBJ2-2|TRBV11-3|NA
CASSLALGTGSTGELFF
TGTGCCAGCAGCTTAGCTTTAGGGACAGGAAGTACCGGGGAGCTGTTTTTT
>NA|TRBJ1-4|TRBV7-9|NA
CASSLGLEKLFF
TGTGCCAGCAGCTTGGGCCTGGAAAAACTGTTTTTT
>TRBD1|TRBJ2-1|TRBV10-3|NA
CAINSMDRGYNEQFF
TGTGCCATCAACTCAATGGACAGGGGCTACAATGAGCAGTTCTTC
>TRBD1|TRBJ1-4|TRBV28|NA
CASTPGTGNEKLFF
TGTGCCAGCACCCCCGGGACAGGCAATGAAAAACTGTTTTTT
>NA|TRBJ1-1|TRBV2|few
CASRAQGWNTEAFF
TGTGCCAGCAGAGCACAGGGTTGGAACACTGAAGCTTTCTTT
>NA|TRBJ1-3|TRBV5-4|NA
CASSINPTAGNTIYF
TGTGCCAGCAGCATCAATCCGACAGCTGGAAACACCATATATTTT
>TRBD1|TRBJ1-5|TRBV5-1|NA
CASSLGGTGGQPQHF
TGCGCCAGCAGCTTGGGGGGGACAGGGGGCCAGCCCCAGCATTTT
>TRBD2|TRBJ2-4|TRBV10-1|NA
CASSSGLAGDKNIQYF
TGCGCCAGCAGTTCTGGACTAGCGGGAGACAAAAACATTCAGTACTTC
>NA|TRBJ2-5|TRBV23-1|NA
CASSQSDQDQETQYF
TGCGCCAGCAGTCAATCGGACCAGGACCAAGAGACCCAGTACTTC
>NA|TRBJ1-6|TRBV14|NA
CASSPLIRSSPLHF
TGTGCCAGCAGCCCTCTGATTCGGAGTTCACCCCTCCACTTT
>NA|TRBJ2-2|TRBV4-3|NA
CASSQDLGGELFF
TGCGCCAGCAGCCAAGATCTAGGCGGGGAGCTGTTTTTT
>NA|TRBJ1-1|TRBV5-1|NA
CASSPGPSNTEAFF
TGCGCCAGCAGCCCGGGACCGTCGAACACTGAAGCTTTCTTT
>TRBD2|TRBJ2-1|TRBV5-4|NA
CARGWLSGSEVAYNEQFF
TGTGCCAGGGGATGGCTTAGCGGGAGTGAGGTAGCCTACAATGAGCAGTTCTTC
>TRBD2|TRBJ2-3|TRBV5-4|NA
CASSLRRGGSFNTDTQYF
TGTGCCAGCAGCTTGCGGCGGGGGGGCAGTTTTAACACAGATACGCAGTATTTT
>NA|TRBJ1-6|TRBV5-1|few
CASSLGPLSPLHF
TGCGCCAGCAGCTTGGGACCTCTTTCACCCCTCCACTTT